This T cell receptor beta chain was found in a study of blood T cell repertoires in COVID-19. From germline, CDR1 is MGHRA and CDR2 YSYEKL. This CDR3 spans 14 amino acids. The V end was cut by 2 bases, the J end by 8 bases, with 15 bases between. Repertoires were generated with immunoSEQ multiplex PCR, while TCRdb's copy carries only in-frame clones and drops some. The sample has hundreds of thousands of clones; around 90% are singletons. The chain combines TRBV4-1 with TRBJ1-1; D might be TRBD1 (5 bases). The clonotype was recovered from a woman aged 40 to 49 who had recovered from COVID-19. The sequenced sample was PBMCs or T cells enriched from blood (not recorded which). The CDR3 sequence: CASSQPTRRVEAFF. As DNA, the CDR3 is TGCGCCAGCAGCCAACCAACTCGCAGGGTGGAAGCTTTCTTT.